These 4 T cell receptor beta chains were all obtained from the same sample, sequenced in a study of cytomegalovirus exposure and HLA in healthy donors. PCR primers comprised 60 Vbeta and 13 Jbeta primers. Sequencing used immunoSEQ multiplex PCR; TCRdb keeps in-frame clones, though not all of them. The sample consists of about 160,000 clones, 65% to 80% of them appearing once. Specimen: PBMCs. The receptors were gathered from a man between 40 and 49 years old in good health and CMV-seronegative.

This chain joins TRBV28 and TRBJ2-1; 15 bases fit TRBD2. This CDR3 contains 19 residues. The V gene's germline CDR1 is MDHEN and CDR2 SYDVKM. V lost 3 bases to trimming and J lost 0 bases; unmatched junction nucleotides: 6. CDR3 bases: TGTGCCAGCAGTTTGGGGGGACTAGCGGGGGGTAGCTCCTACAATGAGCAGTTCTTC. It is translated as CASSLGGLAGGSSYNEQFF.

Worth noting for this clone: One end of the junction is discordant with germline, which a read error may explain. The chain employs TRBV2 and TRBJ2-7, with 8 bases lining up with TRBD1. The CDR3 covers 13 residues. CDR1 SNHLY and CDR2 FYNNEI come from the germline V gene. The DNA for the CDR3 is TGTGCCACCAAGGACAGGGTCTATTACGGGCAGTACTTC. It codes for CATKDRVYYGQYF.

This chain joins TRBV18 and TRBJ2-7, with a possible D match to TRBD2 (7 bases). The V gene lost 6 bases and the J gene lost 11 bases, with 20 bases spanning the gap. CDR3 size: 13 residues. Germline lookup yields CDR1 KGHSH and CDR2 LQKENI. As DNA, the CDR3 is TGTGCCAGCTCTCGGGCCGGGGGGCGCTCGGAGTACTTC. Its protein product is CASSRAGGRSEYF.

This clone appeared a few times. The chain carries TRBV10-3 and TRBJ1-5, with D hard to call. Germline V gene data show CDR1 as ENHRY and CDR2 as SYGVKD. The CDR3 length is 13 residues. Trimming shortened V by 3 bases and J by 4 bases, and 7 bases separated the two germline ends. The CDR3 DNA reads TGTGCCATCAGTGACCTGGAGAATCAGCCCCAGCATTTT. Translated, it gives CAISDLENQPQHF.